The clone carrying this T cell receptor beta chain was seen a handful of times. Assay: immunoSEQ multiplex PCR; the TCRdb copy retains only in-frame clones and omits some. There are about 68,000 clones in the sample; 85% to 95% occur only once, and about 2.9% lies in the top ten. The data belong to a study of T cells after somatic rescue of genetic block. This TCR came from a man aged 35-49 years. Sequencing was carried out using peripheral blood mononuclear cells (PBMCs).

DNA of the CDR3: TGCGCCAGCAGCTTGGTGGAGGGACAGACGAACTATGGCTACACCTTC. Amino acids: CASSLVEGQTNYGYTF. This chain joins TRBV5-1 and TRBJ1-2; 7 bases are shared with TRBD1. This CDR3 has 16 residues. Looked up from germline, CDR1 is SGHRS and CDR2 is YFSETQ. Unmatched junction bases numbered 7, after V lost 0 bases and J lost 2 bases.